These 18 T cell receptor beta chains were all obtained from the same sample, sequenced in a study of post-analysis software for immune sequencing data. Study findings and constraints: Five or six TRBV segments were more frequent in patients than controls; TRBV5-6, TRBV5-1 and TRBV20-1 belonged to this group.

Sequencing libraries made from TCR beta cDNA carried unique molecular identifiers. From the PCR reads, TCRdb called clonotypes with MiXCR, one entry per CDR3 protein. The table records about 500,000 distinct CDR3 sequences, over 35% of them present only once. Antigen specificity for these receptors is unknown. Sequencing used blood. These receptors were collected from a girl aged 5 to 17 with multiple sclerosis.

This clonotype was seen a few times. DNA for the CDR3: TGTGCCAGCAGCTTACCCGGGACAGGGGGACACGAGCAGTACTTC. Encoded protein: CASSLPGTGGHEQYF. The chain joins TRBV12-3 or TRBV12-4 to TRBJ2-7; 11 bases line up with TRBD1. Losses at the gene ends were 6 bases for V and 5 bases for J; bases not matched to a gene: 9. The CDR3 covers 15 residues.

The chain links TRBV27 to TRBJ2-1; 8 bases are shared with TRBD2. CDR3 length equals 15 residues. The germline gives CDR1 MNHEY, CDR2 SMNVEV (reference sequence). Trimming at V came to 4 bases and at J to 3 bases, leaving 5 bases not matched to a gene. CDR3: CASSSRAGVYNEQFF. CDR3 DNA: TGTGCCAGCAGTTCAAGAGCGGGAGTCTACAATGAGCAGTTCTTC.

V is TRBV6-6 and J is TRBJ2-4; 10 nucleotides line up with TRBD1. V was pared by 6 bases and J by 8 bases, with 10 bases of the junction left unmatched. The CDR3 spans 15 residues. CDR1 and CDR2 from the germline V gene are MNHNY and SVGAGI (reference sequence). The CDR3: CASRPPGQGWDIQYF. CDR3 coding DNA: TGTGCCAGCAGACCTCCGGGACAGGGGTGGGACATTCAGTACTTC.

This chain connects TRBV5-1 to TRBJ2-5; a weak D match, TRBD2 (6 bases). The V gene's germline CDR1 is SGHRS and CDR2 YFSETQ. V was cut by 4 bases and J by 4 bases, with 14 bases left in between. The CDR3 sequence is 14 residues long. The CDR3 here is CASSGQGLAETQYF. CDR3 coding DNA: TGCGCCAGCAGCGGGCAGGGACTGGCAGAGACCCAGTACTTC.

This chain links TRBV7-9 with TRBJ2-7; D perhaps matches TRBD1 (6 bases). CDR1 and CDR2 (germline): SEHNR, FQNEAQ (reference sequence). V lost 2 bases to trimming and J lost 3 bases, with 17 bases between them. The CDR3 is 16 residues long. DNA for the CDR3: TGTGCCAGCAGCTTACCTCGACAGGTGGGGAACTACGAGCAGTACTTC. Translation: CASSLPRQVGNYEQYF.

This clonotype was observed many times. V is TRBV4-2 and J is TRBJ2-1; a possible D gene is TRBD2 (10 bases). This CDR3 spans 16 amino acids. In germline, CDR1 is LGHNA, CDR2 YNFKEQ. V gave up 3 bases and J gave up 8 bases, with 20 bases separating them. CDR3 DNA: TGTGCCAGCAGCCAGGACAGGGGACTAGCGAGCTATGAGCAGTTCTTC. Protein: CASSQDRGLASYEQFF.

CDR3 residues: CASSLWDSHSPLHF. CDR3 coding DNA: TGTGCCAGCAGCTTGTGGGACAGCCATTCACCCCTCCACTTT. The chain uses TRBV5-8 and TRBJ1-6; TRBD1 agrees at 7 bases. Unmatched junction bases numbered 3, after V lost 1 base and J lost 8 bases. The CDR3 spans 14 residues. In germline, CDR1 is SGHTS, CDR2 YDEGEE.

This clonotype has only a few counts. The CDR3 coding sequence is TGTGCCAGCAGCCCAGACGGACAGGGTTACGAGCAGTACTTC. Amino acids: CASSPDGQGYEQYF. The V gene is TRBV6-1, the J gene TRBJ2-5, with TRBD1 matching 8 bases. The J call may be faulty, since TRBJ2-7 better matches the DNA end. Germline V gene sequence: CDR1 MNHNS, CDR2 SASEGT. This CDR3 spans 14 amino acids.

The CDR3 loop is CASRYSGGIRGTQYF. CDR3 sequence (DNA): TGTGCCAGCAGGTACTCTGGCGGGATTAGGGGGACCCAGTACTTC. V and J are TRBV12-3 or TRBV12-4 and TRBJ2-7; D is possibly TRBD2 (6 bases). The better agreement between TRBJ2-5 and the DNA end casts doubt on the J call. The CDR3 covers 15 residues.

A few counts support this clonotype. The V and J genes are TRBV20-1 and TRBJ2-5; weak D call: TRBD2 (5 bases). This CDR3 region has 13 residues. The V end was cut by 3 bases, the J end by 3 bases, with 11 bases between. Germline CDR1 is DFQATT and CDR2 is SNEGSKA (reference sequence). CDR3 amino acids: CSARIEREETQYF. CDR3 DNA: TGCAGTGCTAGGATTGAGAGGGAAGAGACCCAGTACTTC.

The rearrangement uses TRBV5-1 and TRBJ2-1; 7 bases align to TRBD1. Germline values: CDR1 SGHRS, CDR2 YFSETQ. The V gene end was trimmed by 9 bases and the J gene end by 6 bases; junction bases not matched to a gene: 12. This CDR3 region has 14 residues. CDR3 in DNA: TGCGCCACCGCCAAAAACGGACAGGTCAATGAGCAGTTCTTC. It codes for CATAKNGQVNEQFF. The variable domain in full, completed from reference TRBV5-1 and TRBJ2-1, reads KAGVTQTPRYLIKTRGQQVTLSCSPISGHRSVSWYQQTPGQGLQFLFEYFSETQRNKGNFPGRFSGRQFSNSRSEMNVSTLELGDSALYLCATAKNGQVNEQFFGPGTRLTVL.

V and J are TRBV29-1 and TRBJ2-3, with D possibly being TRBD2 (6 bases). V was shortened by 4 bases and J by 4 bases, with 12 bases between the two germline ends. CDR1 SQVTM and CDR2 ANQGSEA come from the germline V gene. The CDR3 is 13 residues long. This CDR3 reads CSVAVEGSDTQYF. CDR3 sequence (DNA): TGCAGCGTTGCGGTGGAGGGGTCAGATACGCAGTATTTT.

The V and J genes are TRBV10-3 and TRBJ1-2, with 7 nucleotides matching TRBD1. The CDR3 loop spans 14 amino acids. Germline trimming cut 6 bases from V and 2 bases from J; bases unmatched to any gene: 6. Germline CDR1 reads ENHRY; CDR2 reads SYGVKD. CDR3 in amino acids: CAIRDTGVNYGYTF. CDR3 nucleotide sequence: TGTGCCATCAGAGACACAGGGGTGAACTATGGCTACACCTTC.

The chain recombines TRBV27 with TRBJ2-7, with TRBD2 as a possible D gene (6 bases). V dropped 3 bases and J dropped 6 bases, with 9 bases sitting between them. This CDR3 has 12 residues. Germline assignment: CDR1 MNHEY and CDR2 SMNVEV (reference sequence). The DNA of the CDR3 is TGTGCCAGCAGTTTTCTCGGGGGCGAGCAGTACTTC. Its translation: CASSFLGGEQYF.

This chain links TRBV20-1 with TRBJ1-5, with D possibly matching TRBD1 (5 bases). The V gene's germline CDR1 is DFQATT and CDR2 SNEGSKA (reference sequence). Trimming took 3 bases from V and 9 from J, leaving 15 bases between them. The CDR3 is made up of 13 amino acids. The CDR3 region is CSARGGWDRPQHF. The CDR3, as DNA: TGCAGTGCTAGGGGGGGATGGGATCGGCCCCAGCATTTT.

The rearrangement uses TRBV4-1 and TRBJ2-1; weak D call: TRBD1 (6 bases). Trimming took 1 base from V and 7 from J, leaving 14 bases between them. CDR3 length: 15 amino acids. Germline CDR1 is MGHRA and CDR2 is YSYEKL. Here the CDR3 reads CASSQAPQGNNEQFF. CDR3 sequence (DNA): TGCGCCAGCAGCCAAGCCCCCCAGGGGAATAATGAGCAGTTCTTC.

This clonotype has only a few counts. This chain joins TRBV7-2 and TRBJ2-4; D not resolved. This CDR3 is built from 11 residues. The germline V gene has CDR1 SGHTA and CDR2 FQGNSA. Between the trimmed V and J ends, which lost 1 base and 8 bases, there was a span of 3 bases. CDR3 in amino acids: CASSLGDIQYF. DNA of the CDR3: TGTGCCAGCAGCTTAGGTGACATTCAGTACTTC.

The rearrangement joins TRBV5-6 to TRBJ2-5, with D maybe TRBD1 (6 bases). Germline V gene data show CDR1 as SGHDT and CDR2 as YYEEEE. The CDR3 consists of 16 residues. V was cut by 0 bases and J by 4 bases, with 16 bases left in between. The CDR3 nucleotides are TGTGCCAGCAGCTTGGCAGGGGACCGAGCCCTAGAGACCCAGTACTTC. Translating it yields CASSLAGDRALETQYF.